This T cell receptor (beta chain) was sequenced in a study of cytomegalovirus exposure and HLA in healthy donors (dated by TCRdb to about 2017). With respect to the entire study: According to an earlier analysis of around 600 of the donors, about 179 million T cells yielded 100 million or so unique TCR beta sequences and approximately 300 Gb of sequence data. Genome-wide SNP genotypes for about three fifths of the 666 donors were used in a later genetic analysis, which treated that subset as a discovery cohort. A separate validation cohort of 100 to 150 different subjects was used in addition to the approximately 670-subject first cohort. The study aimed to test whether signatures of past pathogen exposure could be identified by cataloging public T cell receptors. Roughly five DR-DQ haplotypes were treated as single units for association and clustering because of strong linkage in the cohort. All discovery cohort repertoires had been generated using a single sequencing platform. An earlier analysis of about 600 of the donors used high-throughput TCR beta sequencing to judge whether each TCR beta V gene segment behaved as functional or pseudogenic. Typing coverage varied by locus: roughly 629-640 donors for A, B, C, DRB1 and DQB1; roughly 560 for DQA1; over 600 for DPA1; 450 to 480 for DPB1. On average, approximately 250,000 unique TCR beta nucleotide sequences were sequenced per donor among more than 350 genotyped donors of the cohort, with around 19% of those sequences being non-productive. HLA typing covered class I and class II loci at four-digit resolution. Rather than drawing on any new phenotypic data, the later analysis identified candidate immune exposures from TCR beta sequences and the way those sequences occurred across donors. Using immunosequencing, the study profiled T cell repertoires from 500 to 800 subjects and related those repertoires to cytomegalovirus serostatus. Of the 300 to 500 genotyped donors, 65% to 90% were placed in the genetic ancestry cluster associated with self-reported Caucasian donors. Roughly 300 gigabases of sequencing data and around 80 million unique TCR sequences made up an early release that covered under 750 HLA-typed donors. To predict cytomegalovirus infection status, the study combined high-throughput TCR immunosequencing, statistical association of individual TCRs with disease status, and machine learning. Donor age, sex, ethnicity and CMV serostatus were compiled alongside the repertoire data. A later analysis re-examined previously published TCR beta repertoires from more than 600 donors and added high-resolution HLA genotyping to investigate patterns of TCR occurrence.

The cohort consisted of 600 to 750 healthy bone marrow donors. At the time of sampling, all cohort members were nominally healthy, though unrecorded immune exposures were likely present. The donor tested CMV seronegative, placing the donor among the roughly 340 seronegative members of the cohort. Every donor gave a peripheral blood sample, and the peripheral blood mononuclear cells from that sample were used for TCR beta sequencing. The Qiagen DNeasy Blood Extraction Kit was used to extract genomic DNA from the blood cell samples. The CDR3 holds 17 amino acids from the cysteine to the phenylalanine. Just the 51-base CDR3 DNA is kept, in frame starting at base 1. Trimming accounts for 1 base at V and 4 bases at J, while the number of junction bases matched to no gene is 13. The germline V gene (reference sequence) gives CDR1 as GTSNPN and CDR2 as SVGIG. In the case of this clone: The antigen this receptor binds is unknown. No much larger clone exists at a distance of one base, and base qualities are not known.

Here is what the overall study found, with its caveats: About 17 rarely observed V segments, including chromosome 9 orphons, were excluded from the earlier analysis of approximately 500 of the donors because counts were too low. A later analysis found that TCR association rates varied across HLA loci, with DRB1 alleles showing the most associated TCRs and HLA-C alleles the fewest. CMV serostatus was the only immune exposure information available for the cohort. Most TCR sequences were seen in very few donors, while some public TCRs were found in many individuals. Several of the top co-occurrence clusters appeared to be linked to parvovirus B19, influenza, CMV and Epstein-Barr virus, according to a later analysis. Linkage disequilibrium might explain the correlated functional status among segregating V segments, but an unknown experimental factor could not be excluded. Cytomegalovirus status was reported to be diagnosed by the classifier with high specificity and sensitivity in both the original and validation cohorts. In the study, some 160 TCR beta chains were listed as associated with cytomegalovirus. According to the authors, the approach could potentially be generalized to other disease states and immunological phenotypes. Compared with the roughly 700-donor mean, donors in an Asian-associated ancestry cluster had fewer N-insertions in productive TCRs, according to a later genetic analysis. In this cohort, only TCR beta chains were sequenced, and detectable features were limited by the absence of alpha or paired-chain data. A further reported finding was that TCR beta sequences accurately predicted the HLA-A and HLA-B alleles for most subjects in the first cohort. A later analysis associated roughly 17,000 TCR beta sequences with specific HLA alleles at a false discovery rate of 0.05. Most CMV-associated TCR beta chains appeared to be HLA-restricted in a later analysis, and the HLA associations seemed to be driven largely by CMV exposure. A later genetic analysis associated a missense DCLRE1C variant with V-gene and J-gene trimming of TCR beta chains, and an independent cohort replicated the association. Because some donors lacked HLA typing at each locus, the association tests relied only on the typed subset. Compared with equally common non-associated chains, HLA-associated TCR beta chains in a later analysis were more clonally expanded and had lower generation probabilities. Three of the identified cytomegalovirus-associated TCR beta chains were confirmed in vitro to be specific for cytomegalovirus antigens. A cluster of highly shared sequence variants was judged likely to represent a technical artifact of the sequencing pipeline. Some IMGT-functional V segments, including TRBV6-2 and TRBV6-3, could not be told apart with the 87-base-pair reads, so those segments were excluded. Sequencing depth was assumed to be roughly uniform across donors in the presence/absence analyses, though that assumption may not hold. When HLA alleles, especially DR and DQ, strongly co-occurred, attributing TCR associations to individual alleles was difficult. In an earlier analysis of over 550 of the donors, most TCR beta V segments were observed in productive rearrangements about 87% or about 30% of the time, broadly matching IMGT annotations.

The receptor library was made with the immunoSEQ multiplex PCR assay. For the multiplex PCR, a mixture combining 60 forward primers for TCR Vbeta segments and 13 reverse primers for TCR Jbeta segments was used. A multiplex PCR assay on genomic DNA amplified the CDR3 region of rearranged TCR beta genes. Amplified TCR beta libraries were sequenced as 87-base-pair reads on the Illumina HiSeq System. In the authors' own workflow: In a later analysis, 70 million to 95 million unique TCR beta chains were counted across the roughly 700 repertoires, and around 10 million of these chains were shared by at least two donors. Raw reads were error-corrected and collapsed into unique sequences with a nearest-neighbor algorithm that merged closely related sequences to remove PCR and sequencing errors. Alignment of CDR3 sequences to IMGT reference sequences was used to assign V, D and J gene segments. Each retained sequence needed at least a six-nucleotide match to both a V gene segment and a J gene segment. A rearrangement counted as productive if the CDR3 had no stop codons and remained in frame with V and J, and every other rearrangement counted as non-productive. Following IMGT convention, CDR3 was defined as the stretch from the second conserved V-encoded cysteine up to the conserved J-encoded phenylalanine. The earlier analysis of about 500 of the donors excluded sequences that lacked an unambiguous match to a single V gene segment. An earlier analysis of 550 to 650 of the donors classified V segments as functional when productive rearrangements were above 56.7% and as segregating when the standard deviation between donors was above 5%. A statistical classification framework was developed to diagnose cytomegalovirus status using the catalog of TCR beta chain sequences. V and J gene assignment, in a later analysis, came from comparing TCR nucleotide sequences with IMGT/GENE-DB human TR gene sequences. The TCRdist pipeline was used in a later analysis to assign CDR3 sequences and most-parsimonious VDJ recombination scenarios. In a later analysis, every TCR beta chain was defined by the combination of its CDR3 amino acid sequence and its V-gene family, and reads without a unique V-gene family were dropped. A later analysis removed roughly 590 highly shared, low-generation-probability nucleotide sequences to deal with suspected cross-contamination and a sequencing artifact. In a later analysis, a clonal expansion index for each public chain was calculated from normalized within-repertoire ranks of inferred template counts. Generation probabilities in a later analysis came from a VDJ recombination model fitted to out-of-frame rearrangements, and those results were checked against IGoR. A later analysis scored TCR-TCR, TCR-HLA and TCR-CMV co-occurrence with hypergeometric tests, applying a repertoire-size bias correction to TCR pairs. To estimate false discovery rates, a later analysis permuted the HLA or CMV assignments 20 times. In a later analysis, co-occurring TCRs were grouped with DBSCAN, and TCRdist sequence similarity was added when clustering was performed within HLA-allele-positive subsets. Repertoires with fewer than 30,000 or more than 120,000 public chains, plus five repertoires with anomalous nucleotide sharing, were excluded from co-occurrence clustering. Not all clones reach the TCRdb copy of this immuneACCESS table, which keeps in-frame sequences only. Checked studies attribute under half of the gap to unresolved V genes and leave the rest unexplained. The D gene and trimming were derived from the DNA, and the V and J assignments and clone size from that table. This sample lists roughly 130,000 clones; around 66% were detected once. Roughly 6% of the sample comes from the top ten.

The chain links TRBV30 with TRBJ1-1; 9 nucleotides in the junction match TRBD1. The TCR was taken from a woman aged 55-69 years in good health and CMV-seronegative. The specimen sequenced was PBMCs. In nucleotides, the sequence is TGTGCCTGGAGTGACCACCGCCACAGGGGGCATGGCACTGAAGCTTTCTTT. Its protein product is CAWSDHRHRGHGTEAFF.